Listed here are 8 T cell receptor beta chains from one sample, sequenced in a study of T cells in women clearing cervical HPV infection. Sequencing used immunoSEQ multiplex PCR; TCRdb keeps in-frame clones, though not all of them. The sample has approximately 12,000 clones. Sequenced material: blood buffy coat. Receptors were obtained from a woman aged 18 to 75 with a cervical HPV16 infection that either progressed to CIN3+ or cleared (not recorded which).

Worth noting for this clone: The read terminates 3 residues before the CDR3 end, so the remaining end is supplied by the germline J gene. V gene TRBV30 combines with J gene TRBJ1-5, with D perhaps matching TRBD1 (6 bases). The germline V gene has CDR1 GTSNPN and CDR2 SVGIG (reference sequence). V lost 0 bases and J lost 0, with 12 bases in between. The CDR3 loop spans 16 amino acids. The CDR3 is CAWSVTGHYSNQPQHF. The CDR3 DNA, read in part, is TGTGCCTGGAGTGTAACAGGGCATTATAGCAATCAGCCC.

In the case of this clone: The sequence runs out 3 residues before the end of the CDR3; the remainder is reconstructed from the germline J gene. This chain uses TRBV20-1 with TRBJ2-2; TRBD2 agrees at 10 bases. J was trimmed by 7 bases and V by 0 bases; bases with no gene match: 8. Per germline, CDR1 DFQATT and CDR2 SNEGSKA (reference sequence). The CDR3 is made up of 16 amino acids. CDR3 DNA, as far as it was read: TGCAGTGCTAGAGATCCCCTAGCGGGGGCCAGCGGGGAG. Protein: CSARDPLAGASGE. The complete CDR3 sequence is CSARDPLAGASGELFF.

With respect to this clone: The read comes to an end 3 residues before the CDR3 does, leaving the germline J gene to fill in the end. The chain uses TRBV5-4 and TRBJ2-1, with 11 bases lining up with TRBD2. In germline, CDR1 is SGHNT, CDR2 YYREEE (reference sequence). There are 15 residues in the CDR3. J gave up 7 bases and V 4 bases, and 7 bases lay outside the gene matches. The CDR3 protein is CASSPDSGGVNEQFF. Partial CDR3 DNA: TGTGCCAGCAGCCCAGATAGCGGGGGGGTGAATGAG.

In regard to this clone: Sequencing ends 3 residues short of the CDR3 end; the germline J gene provides the rest. The gene calls are TRBV20-1 and TRBJ2-5; the match to TRBD2 covers 12 bases. The V gene's germline CDR1 is DFQATT and CDR2 SNEGSKA (reference sequence). This CDR3 region has 15 residues. J gave up 2 bases and V 6 bases, and 7 bases lay outside the gene matches. The CDR3 reads CSAIGTSGFQETQYF. The DNA read from the CDR3 is TGCAGTGCGATTGGGACTAGCGGGTTTCAAGAGACC.

Remarks on this clone: The CDR3 end falls 3 residues outside the read, so it is completed with the germline J gene. The chain employs TRBV5-5 and TRBJ2-5, with D possibly being TRBD1 (5 bases). The V end was cut by 2 bases, the J end by 4 bases, with 12 bases between. The CDR3 consists of 14 residues. Germline V gene data show CDR1 as SGHKS and CDR2 as YYEKEE (reference sequence). The part of the CDR3 DNA that was read is TGTGCCAGCAGCTTAACAGGTCTAGGAGAGACC. This gives the protein CASSLTGLGET. The whole CDR3 protein reads CASSLTGLGETQYF.

As for this clone: The read halts 3 residues ahead of the CDR3 end, with the missing end drawn from the germline J gene. The chain recombines TRBV19 with TRBJ1-5; 8 nucleotides line up with TRBD1. After removal of 5 bases from V and 6 bases from J, the junction contained 9 bases not matched to a gene. Looked up from germline, CDR1 is LNHDA and CDR2 is SQIVND (reference sequence). This CDR3 has 15 residues. The CDR3 region is CASSDRQGSGQPQHF. The sequenced CDR3 bases are TGTGCCAGTAGTGACAGACAGGGGTCGGGTCAGCCC.

In the case of this clone: The sequenced fragment ends 3 residues before the CDR3 boundary, so the rest is inferred from the germline J gene. The chain joins TRBV19 to TRBJ1-1, with D uncertain. The CDR3 consists of 16 residues. Trimming removed 5 bases from V and 1 base from J, with 17 bases in between. Germline assignment: CDR1 LNHDA and CDR2 SQIVND (reference sequence). CDR3 loop: CASSGAGWEPNTEAFF. The covered CDR3 bases are TGTGCCAGTAGTGGCGCGGGCTGGGAACCGAACACTGAA. Complete variable domain (other parts from reference TRBV19 and TRBJ1-1): DGGITQSPKYLFRKEGQNVTLSCEQNLNHDAMYWYRQDPGQGLRLIYYSQIVNDFQKGDIAEGYSVSREKKESFPLTVTSAQKNPTAFYLCASSGAGWEPNTEAFFGQGTRLTVV.

As concerns this clone: From the germline J gene comes the end of the CDR3, since the read stops 3 residues before it. The rearrangement joins TRBV7-2 to TRBJ1-2, with D possibly matching TRBD1 (5 bases). Germline V gene data show CDR1 as SGHTA and CDR2 as FQGNSA. The CDR3 loop spans 14 amino acids. The DNA read from the CDR3 is TGTGCCAGCAGCTTATGGGAGGGGTTGGATACC. Translating it yields CASSLWEGLDT. The CDR3 in full is CASSLWEGLDTYTF.